The 21 T cell receptor beta chains below were found in one sample sequenced in a study of metastatic and nonmetastatic thyroid tumors (dated by TCRdb to about 2020). Receptor libraries were prepared by PCR. The run used an Illumina HiSeq 4000. TCRdb itself trimmed the public reads at Q25 with fastp, ran MiXCR and retained productive beta chains. The sample table records 20,000 to 25,000 clones; roughly 15% of these occur just once. The ten largest clones add up to more than 35% of the sample. No patient had received any treatment before thyroid surgery. The specimen sequenced was blood. The receptors come from a female donor with papillary thyroid cancer or a benign thyroid nodule (not recorded which). Some clones in this sample may be carry-over from other donors' samples.

This clone was seen ten or more times. The chain joins TRBV5-1 to TRBJ2-5; 10 bases are a match to TRBD1. J gave up 4 bases and V 2 bases, and 5 bases lay outside the gene matches. This CDR3 is built from 15 residues. CDR1 is SGHRS, CDR2 YFSETQ, per germline. For the CDR3, the DNA is TGCGCCAGCAGCTTCCCGGGACAGGGGATAGAGACCCAGTACTTC. Translation: CASSFPGQGIETQYF.

This clone occurred many times. As DNA, the CDR3 is TGTGCCAGCAGTTTAGACAGAGACTACAATGAGCAGTTCTTC. It is translated as CASSLDRDYNEQFF. V and J are TRBV6-1 and TRBJ2-1; tentative D call: TRBD1 (5 bases). With 5 bases removed from V and 3 bases from J, the gap between germline ends came to 11 bases. Looked up from germline, CDR1 is MNHNS and CDR2 is SASEGT. The CDR3 runs to 14 residues.

This clone is labeled medium-sized. This chain uses TRBV4-3 with TRBJ2-7; 8 bases fit TRBD1. The ends lost 4 bases at V and 3 bases at J; junction bases unmatched: 2. The CDR3 spans 13 residues. The germline V gene has CDR1 LGHNA and CDR2 YSLEER. The chain's CDR3 is CASSRDRLYEQYF. CDR3 in DNA: TGCGCCAGCAGCCGGGACAGGCTCTACGAGCAGTACTTC.

This sequence joins TRBV6-2 or TRBV6-3 and TRBJ2-2, with 9 bases matching TRBD2. The CDR3 extends over 20 amino acids. Losses at the gene ends were 5 bases for V and 4 bases for J; bases not matched to a gene: 20. In germline, CDR1 is MNHEY, CDR2 SVGEGT. CDR3 amino acids: CASSPLWRSSGISSTGELFF. The CDR3 DNA reads as TGTGCCAGCAGTCCCCTTTGGCGCTCTAGCGGGATAAGCAGCACCGGGGAGCTGTTTTTT.

This clone was observed at least ten times. J is TRBJ2-1 and V is TRBV27; the match to TRBD2 covers 12 bases. Germline-derived CDR1 and CDR2 are MNHEY and SMNVEV (reference sequence). This CDR3 is built from 17 residues. V dropped 5 bases and J dropped 3; count of bases not matched to a gene: 8. The CDR3 DNA is TGTGCCAGCAGTCTCCGGACTAGCGGGATCATCTACAATGAGCAGTTCTTC. It encodes CASSLRTSGIIYNEQFF.

This clone was observed at least ten times. The gene calls are TRBV5-6 and TRBJ2-7; 10 nucleotides agree with TRBD1. The CDR3 totals 12 residues. Germline assignment: CDR1 SGHDT and CDR2 YYEEEE. V lost 3 bases and J lost 7; bases outside the gene matches: 1. The CDR3 bases are TGTGCCAGCAGCTGGACAGGGGGGGAGCAGTACTTC. It codes for CASSWTGGEQYF.

This clone has ten or more counts. V is TRBV5-1 and J is TRBJ1-2, with D perhaps TRBD1 (6 bases). Trimming cost V 2 bases and J 2 bases, with 7 bases left between them. The CDR3 is made up of 13 amino acids. Germline assignment: CDR1 SGHRS and CDR2 YFSETQ. CDR3 sequence: CASSLGQNYGYTF. DNA for the CDR3: TGCGCCAGCAGCTTAGGACAGAACTATGGCTACACCTTC.

By share, this clone ranks as medium-sized. The genes are TRBV19 and TRBJ2-5, with a possible D match to TRBD1 (5 bases). The CDR3 totals 13 residues. In germline, CDR1 is LNHDA, CDR2 SQIVND (reference sequence). V lost 5 bases and J 1 base, leaving 8 bases between the germline ends. CDR3 bases: TGTGCCAGTAGTGGTAGGGGCCAAGAGACCCAGTACTTC. Protein: CASSGRGQETQYF.

This clone was counted many times. The rearrangement joins TRBV24-1 to TRBJ1-1; D is perhaps TRBD1 (6 bases). Trimming removed 5 bases from V and 5 bases from J, with 20 bases in between. Germline-derived CDR1 and CDR2 are KGHDR and SFDVKD. This CDR3 comprises 16 residues. The CDR3 region is CATSALPRTANTEAFF. DNA of the CDR3: TGTGCCACCAGTGCCTTACCCAGGACAGCAAATACTGAAGCTTTCTTT.

This clone was seen many times. The rearrangement uses TRBV20-1 and TRBJ2-5; TRBD2 agrees at 12 bases. CDR1 is DFQATT and CDR2 is SNEGSKA in the germline V gene (reference sequence). V lost 6 bases, J lost 3 bases, and 5 bases stayed unmatched. The CDR3 is 14 amino acids. CDR3 region: CSARLAGGKETQYF. CDR3 sequence (DNA): TGCAGTGCGCGCCTAGCGGGAGGGAAAGAGACCCAGTACTTC.

This clone has a count of ten or more. The rearrangement links TRBV5-1 to TRBJ2-1; 13 nucleotides agree with TRBD2. The germline V gene encodes CDR1 SGHRS and CDR2 YFSETQ. V dropped 2 bases and J dropped 1; count of bases not matched to a gene: 6. The CDR3 runs 18 residues. The CDR3 nucleotides are TGCGCCAGCAGCTTCGGACTAGCGGGAGCTCGGTCCTACAATGAGCAGTTCTTC. Its protein is CASSFGLAGARSYNEQFF.

This clone occurred many times. V and J are TRBV27 and TRBJ2-7; the D gene is possibly TRBD1 (5 bases). The CDR3 runs to 15 residues. V was clipped by 1 base and J by 4 bases, with 14 bases between them. Germline V gene sequence: CDR1 MNHEY, CDR2 SMNVEV (reference sequence). The CDR3 bases are TGTGCCAGCAGTTTATTTAGGGGCGAGAAGTACGAGCAGTACTTC. This codes for CASSLFRGEKYEQYF.

This clone was detected ten times or more. V gene TRBV28 combines with J gene TRBJ2-1; 15 positions match TRBD2. Per the germline V gene, CDR1 is MDHEN and CDR2 is SYDVKM. This CDR3 has 19 residues. V dropped 6 bases and J dropped 3; count of bases not matched to a gene: 12. As DNA, the CDR3 is TGTGCCAGCAGAAAGGGGGGAGGGACTAGCGGGAGGCTCTACAATGAGCAGTTCTTC. Its translation: CASRKGGGTSGRLYNEQFF.

In this sample, this clone turned up many times. This chain uses TRBV20-1 with TRBJ2-3, with 8 nucleotides matching TRBD2. Germline V gene sequence: CDR1 DFQATT, CDR2 SNEGSKA (reference sequence). Losses at the gene ends were 6 bases for V and 0 bases for J; bases not matched to a gene: 14. This CDR3 spans 17 amino acids. DNA of the CDR3: TGCAGTGCCCGAGGTGGCGGGAGGAGGTTAAGCACAGATACGCAGTATTTT. Its translation is CSARGGGRRLSTDTQYF.

The sample holds many counts of this clone. This chain links TRBV6-1 with TRBJ2-5; 12 nucleotides line up with TRBD2. With 5 bases clipped from V and 6 bases from J, the junction kept 7 bases outside the gene matches. There are 15 residues in the CDR3. Germline V gene data show CDR1 as MNHNS and CDR2 as SASEGT. CDR3 coding DNA: TGTGCCAGCAGTCCCCTAGCGGGAGGGGCAAAGACCCAGTACTTC. Translating it yields CASSPLAGGAKTQYF.

This clone was seen many times. The chain uses TRBV20-1 and TRBJ2-3, with 7 bases fitting TRBD1. The V gene end was trimmed by 3 bases and the J gene end by 5 bases; junction bases not matched to a gene: 8. The CDR3 runs to 14 residues. Germline-derived CDR1 and CDR2 are DFQATT and SNEGSKA (reference sequence). In DNA, the CDR3 is TGCAGTGCTAGTCGGACAGGCCCCGAAGATACGCAGTATTTT. As protein: CSASRTGPEDTQYF.

This clone was observed many times. The genes are TRBV7-9 and TRBJ2-6; unclear D gene. Germline V gene sequence: CDR1 SEHNR, CDR2 FQNEAQ (reference sequence). Trimming removed 5 bases at V and 0 bases at J, with 8 bases between. This CDR3 is built from 15 residues. CDR3 in amino acids: CASSPKGSGANVLTF. CDR3 DNA: TGTGCCAGCAGCCCAAAAGGCTCTGGGGCCAACGTCCTGACTTTC.

This clone has ten or more counts. This CDR3 reads CAIMGGQSYEQYF. CDR3 DNA sequence: TGTGCCATCATGGGGGGACAGAGCTACGAGCAGTACTTC. The chain employs TRBV10-3 and TRBJ2-7, with D possibly matching TRBD1 (7 bases). The CDR3 has 13 amino acids. Germline V lookup: CDR1 ENHRY, CDR2 SYGVKD. The V and J ends lost 7 bases and 3 bases respectively, with 13 bases between them.

The V and J genes are TRBV15 and TRBJ1-5; D unresolved. CDR3 size: 13 residues. CDR1 is LNHNV and CDR2 is YYDKDF in the germline V gene (reference sequence). V lost 3 bases and J 9 bases, leaving 12 bases between the germline ends. The CDR3 region is CATSRDRAGPQHF. CDR3 in DNA: TGTGCCACCAGCAGGGACCGAGCAGGGCCCCAGCATTTT.

This clone has just one count. The junction and the germline gene differ at one end; a read error may be behind it. This chain joins TRBV11-1 and TRBJ2-1, with TRBD2 matching 7 bases. Germline CDR1 reads SGHAT; CDR2 reads FQDESV (reference sequence). The CDR3 sequence is 17 residues long. CDR3 bases: TGTGCCAGCAGCTTAAGTTCGTGGGGACTAAACTACAATGAGCTGTTCTTC. It encodes CASSLSSWGLNYNELFF.

Points on this clone: Germline and junction disagree at one end, which may indicate a read error. The rearrangement uses TRBV30 and TRBJ1-5; tentative D call: TRBD1 (5 bases). The CDR3 has 14 residues. Germline V CDR1 and CDR2: GTSNPN, SVGIG (reference sequence). The CDR3 DNA is TGTGCCTGGAGTTTTGGAGGGGTCGGCCAGCCCCCGCATTTT. Protein: CAWSFGGVGQPPHF.